One sample yielded the 3 T cell receptor beta chains listed below, sequenced in a study of blood T cells in healthy people across ages. Next came a second PCR, run for roughly 6 to 11 cycles, which used a sample-barcoded 5' primer along with a J-beta primer mix. TCRdb fed the 5' RACE reads into MiXCR, producing one record per CDR3 protein. The sample gives about 1,400,000 distinct CDR3 sequences, roughly 40% of which show up once; roughly 7.9% is in the top ten. Sequencing was performed on blood. Receptor source: a woman under 30 in good health.

With regard to this clonotype: The CDR3 ends on some other residue instead of the conserved phenylalanine or tryptophan, so this is likely a read error. The gene calls are TRBV4-1 and TRBJ2-5, with TRBD2 matching over 10 bases. The length of the CDR3 is 14 residues. V was clipped by 7 bases and J by 4 bases; unmatched bases: 6. Per germline, CDR1 MGHRA and CDR2 YSYEKL. In DNA form, the CDR3 reads TGCGCCAGCAAGCGGGAGGGCCCAATAGAGACCCAGTACGTC. It codes for CASKREGPIETQYV.

The chain uses TRBV7-2 and TRBJ1-5; D is possibly TRBD1 (5 bases). Trimming stripped 1 base from V and 2 bases from J, with 12 bases between. CDR1 is SGHTA, CDR2 FQGNSA, per germline. This CDR3 contains 16 residues. This chain's CDR3 is CASSLVGGSGNQPQHF. The CDR3, as DNA: TGTGCCAGCAGCTTAGTCGGGGGATCGGGCAATCAGCCCCAGCATTTT.

V gene TRBV6-5 combines with J gene TRBJ2-1; TRBD2 aligns across 7 bases. V trimming: 8 bases; J trimming: 12 bases; junction bases outside the gene matches: 7. The CDR3 loop spans 11 amino acids. Per germline, CDR1 MNHEY and CDR2 SVGAGI. CDR3 amino acids: CASGGGGAQFF. Written as DNA, the CDR3 is TGTGCCAGCGGTGGGGGGGGAGCGCAGTTCTTC.